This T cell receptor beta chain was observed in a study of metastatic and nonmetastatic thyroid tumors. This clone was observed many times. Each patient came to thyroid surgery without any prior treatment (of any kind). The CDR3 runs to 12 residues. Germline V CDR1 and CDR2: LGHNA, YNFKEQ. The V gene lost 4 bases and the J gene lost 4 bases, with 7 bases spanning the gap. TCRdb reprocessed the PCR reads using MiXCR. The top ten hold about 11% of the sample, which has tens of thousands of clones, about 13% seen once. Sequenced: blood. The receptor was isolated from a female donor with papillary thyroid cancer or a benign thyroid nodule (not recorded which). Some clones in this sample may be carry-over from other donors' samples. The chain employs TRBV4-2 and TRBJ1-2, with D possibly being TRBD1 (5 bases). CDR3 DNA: TGTGCCAGCAGCCCGGGACTCTATGGCTACACCTTC. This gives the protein CASSPGLYGYTF.